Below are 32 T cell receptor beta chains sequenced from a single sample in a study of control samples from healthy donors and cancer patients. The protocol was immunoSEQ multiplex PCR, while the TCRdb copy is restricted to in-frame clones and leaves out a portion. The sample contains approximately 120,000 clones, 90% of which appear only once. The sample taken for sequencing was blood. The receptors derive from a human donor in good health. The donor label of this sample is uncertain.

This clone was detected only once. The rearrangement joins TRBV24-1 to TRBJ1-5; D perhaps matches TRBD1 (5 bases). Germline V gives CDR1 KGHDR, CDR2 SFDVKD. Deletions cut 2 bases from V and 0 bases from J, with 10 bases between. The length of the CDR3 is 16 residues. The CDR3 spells CATSDSGRTSNQPQHF. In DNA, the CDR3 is TGTGCCACCAGTGATTCAGGGCGGACTAGCAATCAGCCCCAGCATTTT.

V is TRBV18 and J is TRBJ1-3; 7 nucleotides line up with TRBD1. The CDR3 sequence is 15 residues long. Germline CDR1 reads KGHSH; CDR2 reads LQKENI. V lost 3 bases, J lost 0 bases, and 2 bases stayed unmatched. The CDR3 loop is CASSPGQVSGNTIYF. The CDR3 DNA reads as TGTGCCAGCTCACCCGGACAGGTCTCTGGAAACACCATATATTTT.

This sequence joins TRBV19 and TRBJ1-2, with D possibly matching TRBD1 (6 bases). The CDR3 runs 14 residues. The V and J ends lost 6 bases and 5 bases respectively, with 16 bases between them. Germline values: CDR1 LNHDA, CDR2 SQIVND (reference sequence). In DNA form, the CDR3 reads TGTGCCAGTAGCGACCCTGGAACAGGGTATGGCTACACCTTC. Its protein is CASSDPGTGYGYTF.

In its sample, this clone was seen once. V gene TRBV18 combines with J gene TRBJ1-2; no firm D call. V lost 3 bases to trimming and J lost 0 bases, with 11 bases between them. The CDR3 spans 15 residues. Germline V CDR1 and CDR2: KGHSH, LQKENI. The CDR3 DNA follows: TGTGCCAGCTCACCTTCAGCCCCAGCTAACTATGGCTACACCTTC. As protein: CASSPSAPANYGYTF.

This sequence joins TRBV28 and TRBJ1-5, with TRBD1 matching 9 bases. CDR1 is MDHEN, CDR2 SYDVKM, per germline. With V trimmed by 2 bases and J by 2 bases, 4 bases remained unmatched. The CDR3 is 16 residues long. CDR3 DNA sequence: TGTGCCAGCAGTTTAATTAGGACAGGGGGCAATCAGCCCCAGCATTTT. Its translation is CASSLIRTGGNQPQHF.

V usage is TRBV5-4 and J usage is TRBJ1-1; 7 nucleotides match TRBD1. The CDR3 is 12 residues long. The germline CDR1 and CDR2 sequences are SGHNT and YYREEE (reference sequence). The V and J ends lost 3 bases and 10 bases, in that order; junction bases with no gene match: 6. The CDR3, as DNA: TGTGCCAGCAGCTCCAGGGGGGGATTAGCTTTCTTT. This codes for CASSSRGGLAFF.

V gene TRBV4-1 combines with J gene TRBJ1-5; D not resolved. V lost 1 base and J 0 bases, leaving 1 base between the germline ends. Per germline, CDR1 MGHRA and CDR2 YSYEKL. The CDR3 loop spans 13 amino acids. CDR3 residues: CASSQVSNQPQHF. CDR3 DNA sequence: TGCGCCAGCAGCCAAGTTAGCAATCAGCCCCAGCATTTT.

The CDR3 DNA reads TGTGCCACCCTCCCCCCCGGGGGCACTGAAGCTTTCTTT. Translating it yields CATLPPGGTEAFF. The V gene is TRBV19, the J gene TRBJ1-1; tentative D call: TRBD1 (5 bases). The V and J ends lost 10 bases and 4 bases respectively, with 16 bases between them. The CDR3 has 13 amino acids. Germline V CDR1 and CDR2: LNHDA, SQIVND (reference sequence).

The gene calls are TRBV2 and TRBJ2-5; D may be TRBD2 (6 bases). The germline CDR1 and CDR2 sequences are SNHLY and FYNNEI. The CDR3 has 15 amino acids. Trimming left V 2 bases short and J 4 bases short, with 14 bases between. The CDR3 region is CASSEWGLNLETQYF. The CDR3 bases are TGTGCCAGCAGTGAATGGGGACTGAATCTAGAGACCCAGTACTTC.

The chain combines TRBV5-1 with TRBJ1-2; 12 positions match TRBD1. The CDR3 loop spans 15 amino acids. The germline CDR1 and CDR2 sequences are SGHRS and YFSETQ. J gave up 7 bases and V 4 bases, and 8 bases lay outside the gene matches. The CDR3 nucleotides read TGCGCCAGCAGCGCCTCGGGACAGGGGGCGCTTGGCTACACCTTC. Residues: CASSASGQGALGYTF. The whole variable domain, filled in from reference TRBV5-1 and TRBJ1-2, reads KAGVTQTPRYLIKTRGQQVTLSCSPISGHRSVSWYQQTPGQGLQFLFEYFSETQRNKGNFPGRFSGRQFSNSRSEMNVSTLELGDSALYLCASSASGQGALGYTFGSGTRLTVV.

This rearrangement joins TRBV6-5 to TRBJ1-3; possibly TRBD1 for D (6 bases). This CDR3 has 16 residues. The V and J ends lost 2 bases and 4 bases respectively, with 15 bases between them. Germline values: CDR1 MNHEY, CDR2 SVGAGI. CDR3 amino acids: CASSYLAGVQGNTIYF. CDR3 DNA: TGTGCCAGCAGTTACCTAGCAGGGGTTCAAGGAAACACCATATATTTT.

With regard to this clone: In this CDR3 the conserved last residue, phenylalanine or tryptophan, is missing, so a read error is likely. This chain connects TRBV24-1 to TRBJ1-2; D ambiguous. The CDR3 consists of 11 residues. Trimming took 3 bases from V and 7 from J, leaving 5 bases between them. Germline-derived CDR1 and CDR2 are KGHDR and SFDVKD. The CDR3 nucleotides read TGTGCCACCAGTGATCCAAGTGGCTACACCCTC. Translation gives CATSDPSGYTL.

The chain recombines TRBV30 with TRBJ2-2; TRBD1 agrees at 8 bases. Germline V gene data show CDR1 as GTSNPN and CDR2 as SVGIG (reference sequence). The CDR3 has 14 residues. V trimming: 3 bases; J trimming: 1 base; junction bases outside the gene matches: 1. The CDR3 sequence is CAWRGTGNTGELFF. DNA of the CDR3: TGTGCCTGGAGGGGGACAGGGAACACCGGGGAGCTGTTTTTT.

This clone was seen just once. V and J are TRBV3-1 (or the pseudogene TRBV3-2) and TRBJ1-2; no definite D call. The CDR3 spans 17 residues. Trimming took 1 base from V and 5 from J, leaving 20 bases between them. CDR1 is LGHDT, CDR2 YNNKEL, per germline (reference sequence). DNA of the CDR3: TGTGCCAGCAGCCAAGTTCGCCTCCGGCCACTGACTTATGGCTACACCTTC. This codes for CASSQVRLRPLTYGYTF.

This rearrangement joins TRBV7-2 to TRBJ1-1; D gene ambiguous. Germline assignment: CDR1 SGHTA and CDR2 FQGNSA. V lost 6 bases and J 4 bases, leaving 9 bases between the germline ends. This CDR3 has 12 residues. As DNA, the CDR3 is TGTGCCAGCAGGGGTGGGATCACTGAAGCTTTCTTT. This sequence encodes CASRGGITEAFF.

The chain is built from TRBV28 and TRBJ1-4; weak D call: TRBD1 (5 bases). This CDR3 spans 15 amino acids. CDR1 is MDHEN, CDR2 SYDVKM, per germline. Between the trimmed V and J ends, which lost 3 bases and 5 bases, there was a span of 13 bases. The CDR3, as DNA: TGTGCCAGCAGTTTCGTCACAGGTGGGAATGAAAAACTGTTTTTT. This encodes CASSFVTGGNEKLFF. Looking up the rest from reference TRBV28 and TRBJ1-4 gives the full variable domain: DVKVTQSSRYLVKRTGEKVFLECVQDMDHENMFWYRQDPGLGLRLIYFSYDVKMKEKGDIPEGYSVSREKKERFSLILESASTNQTSMYLCASSFVTGGNEKLFFGSGTQLSVL.

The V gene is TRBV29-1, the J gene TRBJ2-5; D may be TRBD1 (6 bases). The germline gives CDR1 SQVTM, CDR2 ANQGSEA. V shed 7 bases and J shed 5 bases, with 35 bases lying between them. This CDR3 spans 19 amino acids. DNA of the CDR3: TGCAGCGCCTCCACGAGAAACGTGGGGGCGTCCCGCACCGTGGAGACCCAGTACTTC. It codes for CSASTRNVGASRTVETQYF.

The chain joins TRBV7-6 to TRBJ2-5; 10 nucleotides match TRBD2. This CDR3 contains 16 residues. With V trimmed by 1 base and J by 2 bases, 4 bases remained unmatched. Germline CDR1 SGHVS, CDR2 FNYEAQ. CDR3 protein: CASSLVVAGGQETQYF. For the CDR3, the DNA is TGTGCCAGCAGCTTAGTCGTAGCGGGGGGACAAGAGACCCAGTACTTC.

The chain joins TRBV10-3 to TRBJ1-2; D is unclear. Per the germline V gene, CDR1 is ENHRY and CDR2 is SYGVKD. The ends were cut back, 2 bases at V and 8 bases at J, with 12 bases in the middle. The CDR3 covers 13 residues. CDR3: CAISEGAEVGYTF. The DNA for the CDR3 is TGTGCCATCAGTGAGGGTGCAGAAGTCGGCTACACCTTC.

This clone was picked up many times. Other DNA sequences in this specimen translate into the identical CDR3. The CDR3, as DNA: TGTGCCAGCAGTCCCCGAGGGGAGAACACTGAAGCTTTCTTT. The encoded protein is CASSPRGENTEAFF. V is TRBV6-5 and J is TRBJ1-1; D is perhaps TRBD1 (5 bases). The CDR3 sequence is 14 residues long. Germline lookup yields CDR1 MNHEY and CDR2 SVGAGI. The ends were cut back, 5 bases at V and 1 base at J, with 11 bases in the middle.

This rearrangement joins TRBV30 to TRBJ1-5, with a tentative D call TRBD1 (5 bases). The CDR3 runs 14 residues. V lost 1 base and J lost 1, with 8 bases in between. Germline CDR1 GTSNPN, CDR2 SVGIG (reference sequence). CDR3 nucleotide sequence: TGTGCCTGGAGTGCAGGGCGAAGCAATCAGCCCCAGCATTTT. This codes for CAWSAGRSNQPQHF.

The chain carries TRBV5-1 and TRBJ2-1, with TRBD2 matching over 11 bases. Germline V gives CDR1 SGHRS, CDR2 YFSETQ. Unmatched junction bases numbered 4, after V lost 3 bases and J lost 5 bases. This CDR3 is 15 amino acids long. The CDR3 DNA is TGCGCCAGCAGCTCGGGGACTAGCGGTCACAATGAGCAGTTCTTC. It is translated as CASSSGTSGHNEQFF.

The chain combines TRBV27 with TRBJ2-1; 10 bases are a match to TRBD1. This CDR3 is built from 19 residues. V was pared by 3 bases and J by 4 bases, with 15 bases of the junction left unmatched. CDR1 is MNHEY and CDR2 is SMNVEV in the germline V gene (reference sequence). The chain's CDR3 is CASSFIRNVPGQGYNEQFF. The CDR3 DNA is TGTGCCAGCAGTTTTATTCGGAATGTCCCGGGACAGGGGTACAATGAGCAGTTCTTC.

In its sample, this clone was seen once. The CDR3 protein is CASSVAAYTGELFF. The CDR3 DNA reads TGTGCCAGCAGCGTAGCGGCGTACACCGGGGAGCTGTTTTTT. The rearrangement joins TRBV9 to TRBJ2-2, with no clear D. This CDR3 is built from 14 residues. Trimming stripped 0 bases from V and 3 bases from J, with 6 bases between. The germline V gene has CDR1 SGDLS and CDR2 YYNGEE.

The CDR3 loop reads CASSPKADRTEAFF. CDR3 in DNA: TGTGCCAGCTCACCAAAGGCGGACAGAACTGAAGCTTTCTTT. V usage is TRBV18 and J usage is TRBJ1-1; perhaps TRBD1 as D (6 bases). The CDR3 spans 14 residues. Germline V gene data show CDR1 as KGHSH and CDR2 as LQKENI. Trimming left V 2 bases short and J 5 bases short, with 12 bases between.

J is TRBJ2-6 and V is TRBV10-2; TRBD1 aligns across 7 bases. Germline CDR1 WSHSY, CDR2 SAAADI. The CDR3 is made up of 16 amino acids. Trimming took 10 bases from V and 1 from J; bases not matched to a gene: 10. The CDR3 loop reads CATADRIFSGANVLTF. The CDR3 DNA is TGCGCCACCGCGGACAGGATCTTTTCTGGGGCCAACGTCCTGACTTTC.

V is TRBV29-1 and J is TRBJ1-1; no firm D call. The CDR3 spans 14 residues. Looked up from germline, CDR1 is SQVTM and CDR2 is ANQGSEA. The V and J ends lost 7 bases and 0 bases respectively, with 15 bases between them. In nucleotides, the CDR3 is TGCAGCGCCGGGTGGAGAGACTTGAACACTGAAGCTTTCTTT. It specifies CSAGWRDLNTEAFF.

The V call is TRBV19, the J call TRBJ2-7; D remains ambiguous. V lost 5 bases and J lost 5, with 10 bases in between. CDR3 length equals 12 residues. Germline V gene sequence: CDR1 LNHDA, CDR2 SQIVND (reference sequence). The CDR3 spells CASSGIADEQYF. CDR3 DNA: TGTGCCAGTAGTGGGATCGCAGACGAGCAGTACTTC.

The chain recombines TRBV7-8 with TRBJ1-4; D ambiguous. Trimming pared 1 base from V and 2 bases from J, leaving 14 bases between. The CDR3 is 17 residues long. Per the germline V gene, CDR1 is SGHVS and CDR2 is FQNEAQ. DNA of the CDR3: TGTGCCAGCAGCTTAGGGGTCAAGGTTTGGACTAATGAAAAACTGTTTTTT. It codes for CASSLGVKVWTNEKLFF.

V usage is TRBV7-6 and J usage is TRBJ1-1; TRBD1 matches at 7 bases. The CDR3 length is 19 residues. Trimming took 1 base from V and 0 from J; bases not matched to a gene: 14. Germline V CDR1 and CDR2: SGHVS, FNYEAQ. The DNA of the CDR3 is TGTGCCAGCAGCTTAGGCATCGGACAGGCTACACTTATGAACACTGAAGCTTTCTTT. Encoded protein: CASSLGIGQATLMNTEAFF.

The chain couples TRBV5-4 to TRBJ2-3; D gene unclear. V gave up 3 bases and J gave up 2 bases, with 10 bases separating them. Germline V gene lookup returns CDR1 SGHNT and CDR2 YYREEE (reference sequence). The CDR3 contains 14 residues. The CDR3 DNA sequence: TGTGCCAGCAGCTCCCGAGAGGACACAGATACGCAGTATTTT. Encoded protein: CASSSREDTDTQYF. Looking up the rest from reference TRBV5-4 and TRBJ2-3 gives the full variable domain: ETGVTQSPTHLIKTRGQQVTLRCSSQSGHNTVSWYQQALGQGPQFIFQYYREEENGRGNFPPRFSGLQFPNYSSELNVNALELDDSALYLCASSSREDTDTQYFGPGTRLTVL.

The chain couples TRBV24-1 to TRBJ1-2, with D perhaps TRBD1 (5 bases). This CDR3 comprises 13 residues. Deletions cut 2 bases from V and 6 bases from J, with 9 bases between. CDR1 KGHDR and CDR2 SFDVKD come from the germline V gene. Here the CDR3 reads CATSDSTDDGYTF. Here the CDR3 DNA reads TGTGCCACCAGTGATTCGACAGACGATGGCTACACCTTC.